This TCR beta chain was captured by sequencing in a study of tumor-infiltrating lymphocytes in primary liver carcinoma. Germline lookup yields CDR1 KGHDR and CDR2 SFDVKD. CDR3 length equals 14 residues. Trimming took 2 bases from V and 5 from J, leaving 11 bases between them. This clonotype was observed at least ten times. Production of TCR beta cDNA used around 500 ng total RNA together with a constant-region primer. Three nested multiplex PCR rounds, a slightly modified ARM-PCR method, built the TCR beta libraries. The two initial PCR rounds, nine to eleven cycles each, used TRBV1-TRBV30 forward and C-beta reverse primers. Via MiXCR, TCRdb re-called the multiplex PCR reads, giving one row per CDR3 protein. The sample holds fewer than 250,000 distinct CDR3 sequences, approximately 65% seen once. They got blood RNA out of unsorted whole blood and also pulled out germline DNA.

Sequencing input: peripheral blood. The receptor was derived from an older woman with primary liver carcinoma and hepatitis B virus infection. This chain joins TRBV24-1 and TRBJ1-2; D is perhaps TRBD1 (6 bases). CDR3 DNA: TGTGCCACCAGTGATTCGGGGGCGTTTTATGGCTACACCTTC. It specifies CATSDSGAFYGYTF.